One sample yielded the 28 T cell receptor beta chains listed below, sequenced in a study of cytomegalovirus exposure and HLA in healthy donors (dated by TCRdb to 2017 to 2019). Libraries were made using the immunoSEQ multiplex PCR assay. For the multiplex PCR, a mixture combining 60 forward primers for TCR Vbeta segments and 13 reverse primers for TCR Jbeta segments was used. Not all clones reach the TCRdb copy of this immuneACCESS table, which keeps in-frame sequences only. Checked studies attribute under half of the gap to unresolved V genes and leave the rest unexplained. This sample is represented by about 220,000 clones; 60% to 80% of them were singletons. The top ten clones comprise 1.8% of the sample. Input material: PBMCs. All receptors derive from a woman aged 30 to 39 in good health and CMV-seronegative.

This CDR3 is CASSQDRAGVTEAFF. The CDR3 nucleotides are TGCGCCAGCAGCCAAGATCGGGCAGGGGTCACTGAAGCTTTCTTT. This chain connects TRBV4-1 to TRBJ1-1, with D perhaps TRBD1 (6 bases). Germline CDR1 is MGHRA and CDR2 is YSYEKL. CDR3 length equals 15 residues. Trimming removed 0 bases at V and 4 bases at J, with 12 bases between.

CDR3 nucleotide sequence: TGTGCCATAAGAGATCTTCGCTCTGGAAACACCATATATTTT. This codes for CAIRDLRSGNTIYF. This chain uses TRBV10-3 with TRBJ1-3, with D uncertain. Germline assignment: CDR1 ENHRY and CDR2 SYGVKD. V shed 9 bases and J shed 0 bases, with 12 bases lying between them. This CDR3 spans 14 amino acids.

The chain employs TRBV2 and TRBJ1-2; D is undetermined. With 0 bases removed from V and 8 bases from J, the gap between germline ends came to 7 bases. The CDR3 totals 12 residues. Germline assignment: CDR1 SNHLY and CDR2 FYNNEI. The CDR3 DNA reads TGTGCCAGCAGTGAAGCGCGGAAGGGCTACACCTTC. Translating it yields CASSEARKGYTF.

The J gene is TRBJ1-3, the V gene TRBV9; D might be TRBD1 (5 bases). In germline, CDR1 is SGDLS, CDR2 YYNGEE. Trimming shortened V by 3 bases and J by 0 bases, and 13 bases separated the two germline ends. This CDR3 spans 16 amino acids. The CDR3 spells CASSAVGGDSGNTIYF. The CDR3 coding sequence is TGTGCCAGCAGCGCAGTTGGGGGGGACTCTGGAAACACCATATATTTT.

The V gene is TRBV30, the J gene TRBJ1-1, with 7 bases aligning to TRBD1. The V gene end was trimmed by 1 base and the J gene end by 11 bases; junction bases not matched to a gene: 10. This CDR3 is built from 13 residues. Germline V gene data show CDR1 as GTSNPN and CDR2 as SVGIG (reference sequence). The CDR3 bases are TGTGCCTGGAGTGGGGTAGACAGGGAGGTGGCTTTCTTT. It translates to CAWSGVDREVAFF. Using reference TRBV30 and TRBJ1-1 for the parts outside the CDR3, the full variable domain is SQTIHQWPATLVQPVGSPLSLECTVEGTSNPNLYWYRQAAGRGLQLLFYSVGIGQISSEVPQNLSASRPQDRQFILSSKKLLLSDSGFYLCAWSGVDREVAFFGQGTRLTVV.

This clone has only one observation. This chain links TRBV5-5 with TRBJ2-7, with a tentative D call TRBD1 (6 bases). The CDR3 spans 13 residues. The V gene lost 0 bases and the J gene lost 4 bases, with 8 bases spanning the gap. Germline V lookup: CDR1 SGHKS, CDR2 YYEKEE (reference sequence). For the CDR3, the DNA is TGTGCCAGCAGCTTGGACAGGGTGTACGAGCAGTACTTC. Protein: CASSLDRVYEQYF.

This CDR3 reads CASSLAGTWNTEAFF. The CDR3 DNA sequence: TGCGCCAGCAGCTTGGCTGGGACATGGAACACTGAAGCTTTCTTT. The rearrangement links TRBV5-1 to TRBJ1-1; possibly TRBD1 for D (6 bases). The CDR3 loop spans 15 amino acids. Germline V gene sequence: CDR1 SGHRS, CDR2 YFSETQ. The V gene lost 0 bases and the J gene lost 1 base, with 10 bases spanning the gap. The full variable domain, in which reference TRBV5-1 and TRBJ1-1 provide the parts outside the CDR3, is KAGVTQTPRYLIKTRGQQVTLSCSPISGHRSVSWYQQTPGQGLQFLFEYFSETQRNKGNFPGRFSGRQFSNSRSEMNVSTLELGDSALYLCASSLAGTWNTEAFFGQGTRLTVV.

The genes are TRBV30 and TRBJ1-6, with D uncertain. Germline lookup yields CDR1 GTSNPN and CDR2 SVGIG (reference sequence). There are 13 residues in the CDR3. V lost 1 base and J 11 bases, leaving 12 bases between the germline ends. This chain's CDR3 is CAWSEVGGPPLHF. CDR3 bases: TGTGCCTGGAGTGAAGTAGGCGGCCCACCCCTCCACTTT.

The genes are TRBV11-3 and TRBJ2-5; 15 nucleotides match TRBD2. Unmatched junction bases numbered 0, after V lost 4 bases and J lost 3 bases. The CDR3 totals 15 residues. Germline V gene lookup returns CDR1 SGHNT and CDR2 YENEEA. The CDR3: CASSWTSGGEETQYF. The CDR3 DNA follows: TGTGCCAGCAGCTGGACTAGCGGGGGGGAAGAGACCCAGTACTTC.

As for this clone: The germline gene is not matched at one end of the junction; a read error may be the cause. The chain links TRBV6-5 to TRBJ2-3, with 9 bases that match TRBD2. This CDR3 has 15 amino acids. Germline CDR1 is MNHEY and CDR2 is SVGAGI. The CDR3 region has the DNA TGTGCCAGCAGGTACTCTAGCGGGACCCCAGGGACGCAGTATTTT. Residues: CASRYSSGTPGTQYF.

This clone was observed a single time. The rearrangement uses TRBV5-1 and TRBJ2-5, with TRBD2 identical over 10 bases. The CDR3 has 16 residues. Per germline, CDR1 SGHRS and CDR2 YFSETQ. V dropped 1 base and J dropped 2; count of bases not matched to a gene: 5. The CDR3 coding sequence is TGCGCCAGCAGCTTGTCCCCAGCGGGGGGGCAAGAGACCCAGTACTTC. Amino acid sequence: CASSLSPAGGQETQYF.

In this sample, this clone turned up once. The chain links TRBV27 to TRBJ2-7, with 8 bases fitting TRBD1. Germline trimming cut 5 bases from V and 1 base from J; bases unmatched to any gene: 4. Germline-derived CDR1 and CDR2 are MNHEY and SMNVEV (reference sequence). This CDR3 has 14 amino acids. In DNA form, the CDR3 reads TGTGCCAGCAGTGCAACAGGGGGTTCCTACGAGCAGTACTTC. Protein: CASSATGGSYEQYF.

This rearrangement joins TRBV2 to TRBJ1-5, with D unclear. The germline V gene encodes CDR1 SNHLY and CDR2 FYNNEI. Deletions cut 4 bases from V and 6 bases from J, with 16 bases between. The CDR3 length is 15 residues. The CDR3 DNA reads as TGTGCCAGCAGTGGTGAGGGCAGCCTTGGTCAGCCCCAGCATTTT. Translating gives CASSGEGSLGQPQHF.

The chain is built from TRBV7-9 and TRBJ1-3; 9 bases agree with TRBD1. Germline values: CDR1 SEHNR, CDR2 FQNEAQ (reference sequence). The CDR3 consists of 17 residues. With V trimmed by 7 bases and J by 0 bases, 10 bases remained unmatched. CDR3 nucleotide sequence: TGTGCCAGCACCTCTCCGGGACAGGGCTTCTCTGGAAACACCATATATTTT. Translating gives CASTSPGQGFSGNTIYF.

The CDR3 DNA is TGCGCCAGCAGCCAGACTATACCGAGAGGGGGCATGAACACTGAAGCTTTCTTT. This codes for CASSQTIPRGGMNTEAFF. The chain is built from TRBV4-1 and TRBJ1-1, with TRBD1 matching 7 bases. This CDR3 is 18 amino acids long. The V gene end was trimmed by 3 bases and the J gene end by 0 bases; junction bases not matched to a gene: 13. The germline gives CDR1 MGHRA, CDR2 YSYEKL.

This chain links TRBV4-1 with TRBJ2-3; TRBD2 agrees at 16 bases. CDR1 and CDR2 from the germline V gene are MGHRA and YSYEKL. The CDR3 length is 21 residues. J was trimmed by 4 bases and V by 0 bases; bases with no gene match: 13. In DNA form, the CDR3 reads TGCGCCAGCAGCCAAGACAGCCTCGGGACTAGCGGGGGGGCGAGCGCAGATACGCAGTATTTT. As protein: CASSQDSLGTSGGASADTQYF.

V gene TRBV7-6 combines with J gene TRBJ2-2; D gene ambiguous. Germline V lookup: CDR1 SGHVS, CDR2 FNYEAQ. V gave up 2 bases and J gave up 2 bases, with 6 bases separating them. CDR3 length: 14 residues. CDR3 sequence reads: CASSLWANTGELFF. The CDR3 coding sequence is TGTGCCAGCAGCTTATGGGCTAACACCGGGGAGCTGTTTTTT.

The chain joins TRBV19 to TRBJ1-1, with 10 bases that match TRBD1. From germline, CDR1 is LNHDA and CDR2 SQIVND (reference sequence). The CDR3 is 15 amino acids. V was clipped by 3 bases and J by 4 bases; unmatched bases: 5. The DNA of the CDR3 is TGTGCCAGTAGTATCGACAGGGGGCCTGGCACTGAAGCTTTCTTT. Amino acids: CASSIDRGPGTEAFF.

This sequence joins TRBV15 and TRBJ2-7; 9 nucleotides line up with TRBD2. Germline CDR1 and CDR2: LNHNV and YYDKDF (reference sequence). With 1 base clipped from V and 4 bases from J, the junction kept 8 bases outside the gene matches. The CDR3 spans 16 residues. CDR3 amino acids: CATSRVSLAGNYEQYF. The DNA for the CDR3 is TGTGCCACCAGCAGAGTCAGCCTAGCGGGGAATTACGAGCAGTACTTC.

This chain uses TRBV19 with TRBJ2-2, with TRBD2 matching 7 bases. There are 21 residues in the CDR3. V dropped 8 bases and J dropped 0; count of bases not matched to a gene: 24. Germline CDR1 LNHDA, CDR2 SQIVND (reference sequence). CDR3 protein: CASRGRLPGLPDSTNTGELFF. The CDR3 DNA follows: TGTGCCAGTCGGGGCAGGTTACCGGGACTACCAGATTCAACGAACACCGGGGAGCTGTTTTTT.

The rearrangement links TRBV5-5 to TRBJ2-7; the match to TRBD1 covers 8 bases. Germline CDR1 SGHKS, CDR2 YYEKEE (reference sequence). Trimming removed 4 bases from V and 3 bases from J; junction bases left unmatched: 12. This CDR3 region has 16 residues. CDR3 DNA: TGTGCCAGCAGCCCCGCCCCCGGGACAGGTCTCTACGAGCAGTACTTC. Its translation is CASSPAPGTGLYEQYF.

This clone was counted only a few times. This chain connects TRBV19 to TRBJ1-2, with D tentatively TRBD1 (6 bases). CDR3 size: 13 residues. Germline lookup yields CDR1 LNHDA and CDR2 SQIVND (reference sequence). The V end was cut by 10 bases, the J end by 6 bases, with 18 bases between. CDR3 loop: CATDPTGSDGYTF. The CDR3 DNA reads TGTGCCACGGACCCCACAGGGTCAGATGGCTACACCTTC.

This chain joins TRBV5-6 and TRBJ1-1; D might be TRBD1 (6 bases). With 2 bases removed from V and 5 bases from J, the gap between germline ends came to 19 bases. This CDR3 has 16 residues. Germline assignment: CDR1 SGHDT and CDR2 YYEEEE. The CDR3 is CASSLQGRDGETEAFF. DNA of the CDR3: TGTGCCAGCAGCTTACAGGGACGGGATGGGGAGACTGAAGCTTTCTTT.

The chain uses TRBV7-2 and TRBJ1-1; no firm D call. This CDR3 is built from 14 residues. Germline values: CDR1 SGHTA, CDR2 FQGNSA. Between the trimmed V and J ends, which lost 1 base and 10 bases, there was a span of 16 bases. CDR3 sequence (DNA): TGTGCCAGCAGCTTAGTGGCCATCCCTCCAGGAGCTTTCTTT. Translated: CASSLVAIPPGAFF.

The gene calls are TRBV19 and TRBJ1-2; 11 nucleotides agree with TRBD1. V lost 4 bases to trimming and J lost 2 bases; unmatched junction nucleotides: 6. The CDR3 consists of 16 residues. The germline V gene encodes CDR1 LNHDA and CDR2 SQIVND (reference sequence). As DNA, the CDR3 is TGTGCCAGTAGTACCCCGGGACAGGGGGTGAACTATGGCTACACCTTC. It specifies CASSTPGQGVNYGYTF.

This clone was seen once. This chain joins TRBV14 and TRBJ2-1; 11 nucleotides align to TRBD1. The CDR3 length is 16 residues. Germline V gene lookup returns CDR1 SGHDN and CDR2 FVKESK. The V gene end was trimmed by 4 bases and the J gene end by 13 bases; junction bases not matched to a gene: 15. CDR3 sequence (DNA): TGTGCCAGCAGCCCAACCGGGACAGGGGGAATTTTTGGTCAGTTCTTC. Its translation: CASSPTGTGGIFGQFF.

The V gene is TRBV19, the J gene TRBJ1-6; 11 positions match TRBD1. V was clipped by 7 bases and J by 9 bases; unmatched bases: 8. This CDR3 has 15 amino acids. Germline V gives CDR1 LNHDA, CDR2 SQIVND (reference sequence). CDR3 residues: CASTPDRGQVSPLHF. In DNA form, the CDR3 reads TGTGCCAGTACCCCGGACAGGGGGCAGGTTTCACCCCTCCACTTT.

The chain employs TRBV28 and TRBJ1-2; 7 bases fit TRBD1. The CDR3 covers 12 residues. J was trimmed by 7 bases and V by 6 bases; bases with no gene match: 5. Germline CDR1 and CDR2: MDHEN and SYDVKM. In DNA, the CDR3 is TGTGCCAGCAGCAGACAGGGACGTGGCTACACCTTC. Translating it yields CASSRQGRGYTF.